This paragraph reports one T cell receptor beta chain. The sample belongs to a study of blood T cell repertoires in COVID-19. Study details: Samples came from the United States, Italy and Spain, spanning acute and convalescent COVID-19.

As originally analysed: Reference gene primer amplification in the assay estimated nucleated cell counts. TCRdb keeps only in-frame clones here, not all; method: immunoSEQ multiplex PCR. V, J and clone size were drawn from that table, and D and trimming were deduced from the DNA. The top ten clones hold 1.5% to 2% of a sample with a few hundred thousand clones, around 88% of them seen once. V dropped 5 bases and J dropped 6 bases, with 20 bases sitting between them. CDR3 length: 16 residues. Germline CDR1 is SEHNR and CDR2 is FQNEAQ (reference sequence). The chain has TRBV7-9 and TRBJ2-1; tentatively, D is TRBD2 (5 bases). The clonotype was recovered from a young woman with COVID-19, enrolled during active disease. The sequencing input was peripheral blood. As DNA, the CDR3 is TGTGCCAGCAGCCCACCCCTCGGGGTAGAAGGCAATGAGCAGTTCTTC. Its protein product is CASSPPLGVEGNEQFF.